This is a list of T cell receptor beta chains from one sample in a study of T-cell reconstitution after alpha-beta-depleted transplantation in children. TCRdb reprocessed the PCR reads with MiXCR, giving one entry per CDR3 protein. Of hundreds of thousands of distinct CDR3 sequences in the sample, roughly 13% were seen once. The source material was PBMCs, sampled before TCRalphabeta/CD19-depleted stem cell transplant. The receptor set was obtained from a girl aged 2 to 10 with congenital amegakaryocytic thrombocytopenia, due to receive a stem cell transplant. Both conserved end residues are part of each CDR3. The order of the fields is clone size, J gene, D gene, V gene, CDR3 DNA, CDR3 protein. The D gene is left open where the match is weak. The size entry is marked missing in some rows and otherwise reads once, few, many or a size class.

clone_size: many; j_call: TRBJ2-1; d_call: TRBD2; v_call: TRBV10-3; cdr3_nt: TGTGCCATCTTGCGGGAGGATTACAATGAGCAGTTCTTC; cdr3_aa: CAILREDYNEQFF
clone_size: few; j_call: TRBJ2-5; d_call: NA; v_call: TRBV6-5; cdr3_nt: TGTGCCAGCAGTTACTCGGCGGGTCAAGGGACCCAGTACTTC; cdr3_aa: CASSYSAGQGTQYF
clone_size: many; j_call: TRBJ2-1; d_call: NA; v_call: TRBV5-1; cdr3_nt: TGCGCCAGCAGCTTGGCCGAGGGCTTATTTAACAATGAGCAGTTCTTC; cdr3_aa: CASSLAEGLFNNEQFF
clone_size: many; j_call: TRBJ2-1; d_call: NA; v_call: TRBV4-1; cdr3_nt: TGCGCCAGCAGCCAAGATCTCAGGGGTAGTGAGCAGTTCTTC; cdr3_aa: CASSQDLRGSEQFF
clone_size: NA; j_call: TRBJ2-2; d_call: NA; v_call: TRBV12-3/TRBV12-4; cdr3_nt: TGTGCCAGCAGCTTCGTTTTGGAAGGCTGGAAGAACACCGGGGAGCTGTTTTTT; cdr3_aa: CASSFVLEGWKNTGELFF
clone_size: many; j_call: TRBJ1-2; d_call: NA; v_call: TRBV3-1; cdr3_nt: TGTGCCAGCAGCCAACTTGCACCGGGAGAGGATGGCTACACCTTC; cdr3_aa: CASSQLAPGEDGYTF
clone_size: few; j_call: TRBJ1-1; d_call: TRBD1; v_call: TRBV6-1; cdr3_nt: TGTGCCAGCAGTGCAGGACAGGGGAGGACTGAAGCTTTCTTT; cdr3_aa: CASSAGQGRTEAFF
clone_size: NA; j_call: TRBJ2-3; d_call: TRBD1; v_call: TRBV5-1; cdr3_nt: TGCGCCAGCAGCCCTTCCGGGACAGGGGAAGATACGCAGTATTTT; cdr3_aa: CASSPSGTGEDTQYF
clone_size: NA; j_call: TRBJ2-7; d_call: NA; v_call: TRBV27; cdr3_nt: TGTGCCAGCAGTTTCACTCGAACCGGGCTCCCCTACGAGCAGTACTTC; cdr3_aa: CASSFTRTGLPYEQYF
clone_size: NA; j_call: TRBJ2-5; d_call: NA; v_call: TRBV7-8; cdr3_nt: TGTGCCAGCAGCTTGGCGGGACCAGAAGAGACCCAGTACTTC; cdr3_aa: CASSLAGPEETQYF
clone_size: NA; j_call: TRBJ2-5; d_call: TRBD2; v_call: TRBV5-1; cdr3_nt: TGCGCCAGCAGCTTGGCCCCGCTAGCGGGAGAAGAGACCCAGTACTTC; cdr3_aa: CASSLAPLAGEETQYF
clone_size: many; j_call: TRBJ2-1; d_call: NA; v_call: TRBV20-1; cdr3_nt: TGCAGTGCTGGGACACCCTACAATGAGCAGTTCTTC; cdr3_aa: CSAGTPYNEQFF
clone_size: NA; j_call: TRBJ2-1; d_call: TRBD2; v_call: TRBV12-3/TRBV12-4; cdr3_nt: TGTGCCATTGCGGAGGGGCTAGCGGGAGCATTTGAGCAGTTCTTC; cdr3_aa: CAIAEGLAGAFEQFF
clone_size: many; j_call: TRBJ2-7; d_call: NA; v_call: TRBV6-5; cdr3_nt: TGTGCCAGCAGTTACTCTGCAGAACAGAGCTCCTACGAGCAGTACTTC; cdr3_aa: CASSYSAEQSSYEQYF
clone_size: few; j_call: TRBJ2-7; d_call: TRBD1; v_call: TRBV6-1; cdr3_nt: TGTGCCAGCAGAATACAGGGGGCACGCGAGCAGTACTTC; cdr3_aa: CASRIQGAREQYF
clone_size: many; j_call: TRBJ2-2; d_call: NA; v_call: TRBV29-1; cdr3_nt: TGCAGCGTTGAAGACCGGGGGCGAAACACCGGGGAGCTGTTTTTT; cdr3_aa: CSVEDRGRNTGELFF
clone_size: NA; j_call: TRBJ2-7; d_call: TRBD2; v_call: TRBV25-1; cdr3_nt: TGTGCCAGCAGTGGAAGTAGCGGGATATACGAGCAGTACTTC; cdr3_aa: CASSGSSGIYEQYF